This entry lists 18 T cell receptor beta chains sequenced from one sample in a study of T cell repertoires in cytomegalovirus infection. One entry per CDR3 protein, called by TCRdb with MiXCR from the reads. The profile shows roughly 640,000 distinct CDR3 sequences, roughly 26% of them singletons. Sample: CD8+ T cells from PBMCs. The receptor set was obtained from a human donor in good health (CMV status not recorded). Some clones in this sample may be carry-over from other donors' samples.

The chain recombines TRBV14 with TRBJ1-6, with no clear D. Per germline, CDR1 SGHDN and CDR2 FVKESK. The CDR3 consists of 15 residues. V lost 0 bases to trimming and J lost 5 bases, with 8 bases between them. CDR3 amino acids: CASSQDPPDNSPLHF. CDR3 nucleotides: TGTGCCAGCAGCCAAGATCCGCCAGATAATTCACCCCTCCACTTT.

This clonotype showed up just once. A clone one base away is much larger, so this may be a read error. The chain recombines TRBV12-3 or TRBV12-4 with TRBJ1-1; D gene ambiguous. The CDR3 sequence is 13 residues long. This CDR3 is CASNPLRNTVAFF. DNA for the CDR3: TGTGCCAGCAACCCCCTGAGGAACACTGTAGCTTTCTTT.

In this sample, this clonotype turned up a few times. The chain carries TRBV20-1 and TRBJ1-1; possible D gene TRBD1, 6 bases. CDR3 length: 11 amino acids. Germline values: CDR1 DFQATT, CDR2 SNEGSKA (reference sequence). With 2 bases removed from V and 6 bases from J, the gap between germline ends came to 7 bases. The CDR3 sequence is CSARPGAEAFF. The DNA for the CDR3 is TGCAGTGCTAGACCAGGGGCTGAAGCTTTCTTT.

Many counts were recorded for this clonotype. For the CDR3, the DNA is TGTGCCAGCAGCTTTATTACAGGCAAGAGCTCTGGAAACACCATATATTTT. Translating gives CASSFITGKSSGNTIYF. The V gene is TRBV7-6, the J gene TRBJ1-3, with TRBD1 as a possible D gene (5 bases). The CDR3 extends over 17 amino acids. V lost 3 bases and J lost 0, with 15 bases in between. Germline-derived CDR1 and CDR2 are SGHVS and FNYEAQ.

This clonotype was picked up one time. The chain recombines TRBV29-1 with TRBJ1-2; D is possibly TRBD1 (5 bases). In germline, CDR1 is SQVTM, CDR2 ANQGSEA. With 5 bases removed from V and 8 bases from J, the gap between germline ends came to 12 bases. This CDR3 is 11 amino acids long. DNA for the CDR3: TGCAGCGTTCCGGGACGGGAAGGCTACACCTTC. The encoded protein is CSVPGREGYTF. Complete variable domain (other parts from reference TRBV29-1 and TRBJ1-2): SAVISQKPSRDICQRGTSLTIQCQVDSQVTMMFWYRQQPGQSLTLIATANQGSEATYESGFVIDKFPISRPNLTFSTLTVSNMSPEDSSIYLCSVPGREGYTFGSGTRLTVV.

The chain combines TRBV10-3 with TRBJ1-2; 10 bases are shared with TRBD1. V was pared by 0 bases and J by 0 bases, with 10 bases of the junction left unmatched. Germline V gene sequence: CDR1 ENHRY, CDR2 SYGVKD. The length of the CDR3 is 19 residues. For the CDR3, the DNA is TGTGCCATCAGTGAGTCGATCCCCGACAGGGGGCTCGCTAACTATGGCTACACCTTC. It yields the protein CAISESIPDRGLANYGYTF.

The sample holds a few counts of this clonotype. CDR3: CATDGGTALEEQFF. The CDR3 DNA sequence: TGTGCCACCGATGGGGGGACAGCCTTGGAAGAGCAGTTCTTC. V and J are TRBV19 and TRBJ2-1, with D possibly matching TRBD1 (7 bases). Trimming took 10 bases from V and 10 from J, leaving 23 bases between them. This CDR3 spans 14 amino acids. CDR1 and CDR2 (germline): LNHDA, SQIVND (reference sequence).

There are a few counts of this clonotype. The rearrangement links TRBV6-1 to TRBJ2-7; D remains unclear. The CDR3 consists of 12 residues. The V gene's germline CDR1 is MNHNS and CDR2 SASEGT. The V end lost 6 bases, the J end lost 3 bases, and 9 bases lay between the germline ends. CDR3 residues: CASSPNFYEQYF. The DNA of the CDR3 is TGTGCCAGCAGCCCTAATTTCTACGAGCAGTACTTC.

Points on this clonotype: This sequence may be a read error, since a much larger clone differs from it by one base. No conserved phenylalanine or tryptophan is present at the end of the CDR3, so a read error is the likely explanation. This chain joins TRBV12-3 or TRBV12-4 and TRBJ2-1, with TRBD1 matching 8 bases. J was trimmed by 8 bases and V by 5 bases; bases with no gene match: 8. This CDR3 region has 14 residues. The CDR3 loop is CASSAATGVDEQFI. CDR3 DNA sequence: TGTGCCAGCAGTGCCGCGACAGGGGTGGATGAGCAGTTCATC.

There are a few counts of this clonotype. The gene calls are TRBV20-1 and TRBJ1-6, with unresolved D. Germline V gene lookup returns CDR1 DFQATT and CDR2 SNEGSKA (reference sequence). V gave up 6 bases and J gave up 1 base, with 10 bases separating them. The CDR3 totals 14 residues. This chain's CDR3 is CSASGESYNSPLHF. The CDR3 nucleotides read TGCAGTGCATCCGGAGAGTCCTATAATTCACCCCTCCACTTT.

This clonotype was counted many times. The genes are TRBV28 and TRBJ1-1, with D unclear. The CDR3 covers 14 residues. V was clipped by 5 bases and J by 1 base, with 11 bases between them. CDR1 is MDHEN, CDR2 SYDVKM, per germline. In DNA, the CDR3 is TGTGCCAGCAGTCACCACAAGACGAACACTGAAGCTTTCTTT. Amino acids: CASSHHKTNTEAFF.

This clonotype came up a few times. The chain uses TRBV2 and TRBJ1-6; D ambiguous. CDR3 length equals 18 residues. The germline V gene encodes CDR1 SNHLY and CDR2 FYNNEI. V was cut by 1 base and J by 0 bases, with 13 bases left in between. DNA of the CDR3: TGTGCCAGCAGTGAAGATAACAGTCAGAGCTCCTATAATTCACCCCTCCACTTT. As protein: CASSEDNSQSSYNSPLHF.

CDR3 DNA: TGCAGTGCTAGAGGACAGGGGGCGGATCAGCCCCAGCATTTT. Residues: CSARGQGADQPQHF. The rearrangement uses TRBV20-1 and TRBJ1-5, with 10 bases identical to TRBD1. CDR3 length: 14 residues. Trimming cost V 1 base and J 5 bases; bases outside gene matches: 2. The V gene's germline CDR1 is DFQATT and CDR2 SNEGSKA (reference sequence).

This clonotype appeared many times. The V call is TRBV7-2, the J call TRBJ2-1; 8 bases fit TRBD2. V gave up 2 bases and J gave up 8 bases; unmatched junction bases: 8. The germline gives CDR1 SGHTA, CDR2 FQGNSA. CDR3 size: 15 residues. CDR3 nucleotide sequence: TGTGCCAGCAGCTTACCGGGACTAGTGAACGATGAGCAGTTCTTC. This encodes CASSLPGLVNDEQFF.

V and J are TRBV19 and TRBJ1-1; maybe TRBD1 (5 bases). V lost 9 bases to trimming and J lost 1 base, with 9 bases between them. The V gene's germline CDR1 is LNHDA and CDR2 SQIVND (reference sequence). CDR3 length equals 12 residues. CDR3 sequence reads: CASYQGNTEAFF. For the CDR3, the DNA is TGTGCCAGCTATCAGGGGAACACTGAAGCTTTCTTT.

This clonotype appeared a few times. The chain employs TRBV5-1 and TRBJ2-1; D not resolved. The CDR3 is 13 amino acids. V was clipped by 4 bases and J by 4 bases, with 9 bases between them. Germline CDR1 reads SGHRS; CDR2 reads YFSETQ. This chain's CDR3 is CASSGQRYNEQFF. CDR3 bases: TGCGCCAGCAGCGGGCAGAGATACAATGAGCAGTTCTTC.

There are a few counts of this clonotype. The CDR3 region has the DNA TGTGCCAGCAGCTTAGGGGCAGGGCTAGATACGCAGTATTTT. Amino acids: CASSLGAGLDTQYF. The chain is built from TRBV7-9 and TRBJ2-3, with D maybe TRBD1 (5 bases). Trimming left V 1 base short and J 5 bases short, with 10 bases between. The length of the CDR3 is 14 residues. Germline V gene sequence: CDR1 SEHNR, CDR2 FQNEAQ (reference sequence).

The V call is TRBV5-6, the J call TRBJ2-5; 11 bases align to TRBD2. CDR3 length: 16 residues. Trimming cost V 4 bases and J 2 bases; bases outside gene matches: 7. CDR1 is SGHDT, CDR2 YYEEEE, per germline. CDR3 in DNA: TGTGCCAGCAGCAGACCGCGACTAGCGGGGCAAGAGACCCAGTACTTC. This gives the protein CASSRPRLAGQETQYF.